The 30 T cell receptor beta chains below come from one sample, sequenced in a study of blood T cell repertoires in COVID-19. Here immunoSEQ multiplex PCR was the method, and the copy in TCRdb shows in-frame clones only, minus some. Of 90,000 to 100,000 clones detected, 75% to 85% appear once; the ten largest clones hold roughly a quarter. The specimen was peripheral blood. The receptors were gathered from a man in his 70s with acute or convalescent COVID-19.

V is TRBV10-2 and J is TRBJ2-1, with 9 bases that match TRBD2. CDR1 is WSHSY, CDR2 SAAADI, per germline. The CDR3 is 14 amino acids. Trimming at V came to 9 bases and at J to 8 bases, leaving 11 bases not matched to a gene. CDR3 bases: TGCGCCAGTAATCCCGGGACTAGCTTGCATGAGCAGTTCTTC. Protein sequence: CASNPGTSLHEQFF.

The chain uses TRBV9 and TRBJ2-3; D possibly corresponds to TRBD2 (6 bases). CDR3 length equals 13 residues. The germline gives CDR1 SGDLS, CDR2 YYNGEE. V lost 7 bases to trimming and J lost 8 bases, with 17 bases between them. CDR3 sequence: CASSWDTRGTQYF. CDR3 DNA sequence: TGTGCCAGCTCATGGGATACGCGGGGTACGCAGTATTTT. The full variable domain, in which reference TRBV9 and TRBJ2-3 provide the parts outside the CDR3, is DSGVTQTPKHLITATGQRVTLRCSPRSGDLSVYWYQQSLDQGLQFLIQYYNGEERAKGNILERFSAQQFPDLHSELNLSSLELGDSALYFCASSWDTRGTQYFGPGTRLTVL.

In DNA form, the CDR3 reads TGTGCCAGCAGTCCCCGGGACAGAGGGAATTCACCCCTCCACTTT. This encodes CASSPRDRGNSPLHF. The genes are TRBV6-5 and TRBJ1-6, with 7 bases fitting TRBD1. Germline V CDR1 and CDR2: MNHEY, SVGAGI. Trimming took 5 bases from V and 7 from J; bases not matched to a gene: 8. This CDR3 is built from 15 residues.

The gene calls are TRBV5-6 and TRBJ1-2; D not resolved. The CDR3 runs to 13 residues. Germline V lookup: CDR1 SGHDT, CDR2 YYEEEE. Between the trimmed V and J ends, which lost 4 bases and 12 bases, there was a span of 19 bases. As DNA, the CDR3 is TGTGCCAGCAGCCTTACGGGTGAATGGATCCACACCTTC. Amino acid sequence: CASSLTGEWIHTF.

This clone was detected only a few times. The sample has other DNA sequences that encode this CDR3 too. The chain recombines TRBV2 with TRBJ2-3, with D unclear. Trimming cost V 7 bases and J 0 bases, with 8 bases left between them. Germline-derived CDR1 and CDR2 are SNHLY and FYNNEI. The CDR3 is made up of 13 amino acids. CDR3 protein: CASIYSSTDTQYF. The CDR3 region has the DNA TGTGCCAGCATTTACTCTAGCACAGATACGCAGTATTTT.

V gene TRBV3-1 (or the pseudogene TRBV3-2) combines with J gene TRBJ2-7; D is perhaps TRBD1 (6 bases). The CDR3 has 14 residues. The germline V gene has CDR1 LGHDT and CDR2 YNNKEL (reference sequence). The V gene lost 9 bases and the J gene lost 3 bases, with 18 bases spanning the gap. In DNA, the CDR3 is TGTGCCAGTTCTACAATGGGGGCCTTCTACGAGCAGTACTTC. Encoded protein: CASSTMGAFYEQYF.

This chain uses TRBV5-4 with TRBJ2-1, with 9 nucleotides matching TRBD2. The CDR3 length is 15 residues. V was pared by 1 base and J by 6 bases, with 5 bases of the junction left unmatched. Looked up from germline, CDR1 is SGHNT and CDR2 is YYREEE (reference sequence). This CDR3 is CASSLKLAGLNEQFF. For the CDR3, the DNA is TGTGCCAGCAGCTTGAAACTAGCGGGCCTCAATGAGCAGTTCTTC. Variable domain in full (rest from reference TRBV5-4 and TRBJ2-1): ETGVTQSPTHLIKTRGQQVTLRCSSQSGHNTVSWYQQALGQGPQFIFQYYREEENGRGNFPPRFSGLQFPNYSSELNVNALELDDSALYLCASSLKLAGLNEQFFGPGTRLTVL.

In this sample, this clone turned up a few times. The chain combines TRBV7-6 with TRBJ2-1; possibly TRBD2 for D (5 bases). CDR1 and CDR2 from the germline V gene are SGHVS and FNYEAQ. CDR3 length: 14 amino acids. V lost 6 bases and J lost 2, with 11 bases in between. DNA of the CDR3: TGTGCCAGCAGTCCTCCCGGGGCCTACAATGAGCAGTTCTTC. This gives the protein CASSPPGAYNEQFF.

The chain employs TRBV4-2 and TRBJ2-2; D possibly corresponds to TRBD2 (6 bases). With 3 bases removed from V and 7 bases from J, the gap between germline ends came to 18 bases. In germline, CDR1 is LGHNA, CDR2 YNFKEQ. The CDR3 sequence is 16 residues long. CDR3 in DNA: TGTGCCAGCAGCCAGGCCCCTGAGGGAGCGGGCGGGGAGCTGTTTTTT. It is translated as CASSQAPEGAGGELFF.

This sequence joins TRBV6-5 and TRBJ2-7; 9 bases agree with TRBD1. V trimming: 4 bases; J trimming: 7 bases; junction bases outside the gene matches: 5. Germline V gene sequence: CDR1 MNHEY, CDR2 SVGAGI. CDR3 length: 13 residues. This chain's CDR3 is CASSWDREKEQYF. As DNA, the CDR3 is TGTGCCAGCAGTTGGGACAGGGAGAAGGAGCAGTACTTC.

The V and J genes are TRBV28 and TRBJ2-7, with D possibly TRBD1 on 6 matching bases. The germline gives CDR1 MDHEN, CDR2 SYDVKM. CDR3 size: 16 residues. The V end lost 3 bases, the J end lost 1 base, and 16 bases lay between the germline ends. CDR3 in DNA: TGTGCCAGCAGTTTTAGGGGGACGGGTCGGTCCTACGAGCAGTACTTC. This gives the protein CASSFRGTGRSYEQYF.

The count of this clone is one. The chain uses TRBV19 and TRBJ2-6; the match to TRBD1 covers 11 bases. The CDR3 length is 17 residues. In germline, CDR1 is LNHDA, CDR2 SQIVND (reference sequence). J was trimmed by 2 bases and V by 2 bases; bases with no gene match: 2. The DNA of the CDR3 is TGTGCCAGTAGTATAAGGGACAGGGGGGCTGGGGCCAACGTCCTGACTTTC. Encoded protein: CASSIRDRGAGANVLTF. The full variable domain, completed using reference TRBV19 and TRBJ2-6, is DGGITQSPKYLFRKEGQNVTLSCEQNLNHDAMYWYRQDPGQGLRLIYYSQIVNDFQKGDIAEGYSVSREKKESFPLTVTSAQKNPTAFYLCASSIRDRGAGANVLTFGAGSRLTVL.

This clone was seen many times. The V and J genes are TRBV5-1 and TRBJ2-5; the D is unclear. V was trimmed by 1 base and J by 5 bases, leaving 12 bases between them. CDR1 SGHRS and CDR2 YFSETQ come from the germline V gene. CDR3 length: 14 residues. The CDR3 reads CASSLSSSWETQYF. The CDR3 DNA reads TGCGCCAGCAGCTTGTCTAGTTCCTGGGAGACCCAGTACTTC.

This clone was detected many times. V gene TRBV4-1 combines with J gene TRBJ2-7; 8 bases line up with TRBD1. Trimming at V came to 1 base and at J to 5 bases, leaving 7 bases not matched to a gene. This CDR3 contains 15 residues. Germline-derived CDR1 and CDR2 are MGHRA and YSYEKL. CDR3 coding DNA: TGCGCCAGCAGCCAAGGTCAGGGGGCTTGGAACGAGCAGTACTTC. It encodes CASSQGQGAWNEQYF.

The chain is built from TRBV6-5 and TRBJ2-5; perhaps TRBD2 as D (6 bases). Per germline, CDR1 MNHEY and CDR2 SVGAGI. The CDR3 consists of 14 residues. V lost 6 bases and J lost 7, with 18 bases in between. The CDR3 sequence: CASSGPSLGGTQYF. In DNA form, the CDR3 reads TGTGCCAGCAGCGGACCTAGCCTCGGGGGGACCCAGTACTTC.

The gene calls are TRBV5-5 and TRBJ2-7; D is perhaps TRBD2 (5 bases). The germline gives CDR1 SGHKS, CDR2 YYEKEE (reference sequence). V shed 0 bases and J shed 2 bases, with 9 bases lying between them. This CDR3 comprises 14 residues. CDR3 amino acids: CASSLDPGTYEQYF. The CDR3 DNA follows: TGTGCCAGCAGCTTGGATCCGGGAACCTACGAGCAGTACTTC.

The chain uses TRBV6-5 and TRBJ1-2; 8 bases map to TRBD1. The V and J ends lost 5 bases and 7 bases, in that order; junction bases with no gene match: 3. CDR3 length: 12 residues. The germline V gene encodes CDR1 MNHEY and CDR2 SVGAGI. Written as DNA, the CDR3 is TGTGCCAGCAGTACCAGGGGGCTTGGCTACACCTTC. It codes for CASSTRGLGYTF.

This clone was detected ten times or more. The rearrangement uses TRBV2 and TRBJ2-7; TRBD1 aligns across 8 bases. Germline values: CDR1 SNHLY, CDR2 FYNNEI. The CDR3 contains 12 residues. J lost 5 bases, V lost 10 bases, and 7 bases had no gene match. Here the CDR3 reads CAILTGEDEQYF. The CDR3 coding sequence is TGTGCCATTCTGACAGGGGAGGACGAGCAGTACTTC.

The chain employs TRBV7-9 and TRBJ2-1, with TRBD2 matching over 11 bases. Germline lookup yields CDR1 SEHNR and CDR2 FQNEAQ (reference sequence). The CDR3 spans 15 residues. V was clipped by 5 bases and J by 4 bases; unmatched bases: 4. CDR3 nucleotide sequence: TGTGCCAGCAGCCCCCTAGCGGGAGGTTACAATGAGCAGTTCTTC. This encodes CASSPLAGGYNEQFF.

V and J are TRBV6-5 and TRBJ2-7; 7 bases fit TRBD1. V lost 10 bases to trimming and J lost 1 base; unmatched junction nucleotides: 10. The CDR3 length is 14 residues. The germline V gene encodes CDR1 MNHEY and CDR2 SVGAGI. CDR3 in DNA: TGTGCCACCCGGGGACAGTCTGGTTCCTACGAGCAGTACTTC. Amino acids: CATRGQSGSYEQYF.

This chain joins TRBV6-5 and TRBJ1-4; 8 bases match TRBD1. CDR1 MNHEY and CDR2 SVGAGI come from the germline V gene. V lost 5 bases to trimming and J lost 8 bases; unmatched junction nucleotides: 7. The CDR3 is 14 amino acids. The DNA for the CDR3 is TGTGCCAGCAGTCCTCGACAGGGGAACGAAAAACTGTTTTTT. This encodes CASSPRQGNEKLFF.

CDR3 in amino acids: CASRGQGAAEAFF. The CDR3 DNA reads TGTGCCAGCAGAGGACAGGGGGCAGCTGAAGCTTTCTTT. The chain couples TRBV6-4 to TRBJ1-1, with 11 positions matching TRBD1. CDR1 and CDR2 (germline): MRHNA, SNTAGT. V trimming: 6 bases; J trimming: 6 bases; junction bases outside the gene matches: 3. The CDR3 is 13 residues long.

The chain has TRBV28 and TRBJ1-1, with 11 nucleotides matching TRBD1. This CDR3 region has 17 residues. In germline, CDR1 is MDHEN, CDR2 SYDVKM. V was clipped by 3 bases and J by 6 bases; unmatched bases: 12. CDR3 DNA: TGTGCCAGCAGTTTTCCCGAGACCCGGACAGGGGGCCCTGAAGCTTTCTTT. Its protein product is CASSFPETRTGGPEAFF.

Only a few counts were recorded for this clone. The V and J genes are TRBV5-4 and TRBJ1-3, with TRBD1 matching 8 bases. The CDR3 consists of 13 residues. V shed 5 bases, J shed 4 bases, and the junction held 2 bases outside the gene matches. Germline loops: CDR1 SGHNT, CDR2 YYREEE (reference sequence). The CDR3 sequence is CASRPGGGNTIYF. The CDR3, as DNA: TGTGCCAGCAGGCCAGGGGGCGGAAACACCATATATTTT. Variable domain in full (rest from reference TRBV5-4 and TRBJ1-3): ETGVTQSPTHLIKTRGQQVTLRCSSQSGHNTVSWYQQALGQGPQFIFQYYREEENGRGNFPPRFSGLQFPNYSSELNVNALELDDSALYLCASRPGGGNTIYFGEGSWLTVV.

In its sample, this clone was seen a few times. V is TRBV3-1 (or the pseudogene TRBV3-2) and J is TRBJ2-5; tentative D call: TRBD2 (5 bases). Looked up from germline, CDR1 is LGHDT and CDR2 is YNNKEL (reference sequence). Trimming removed 5 bases at V and 3 bases at J, with 16 bases between. The CDR3 runs to 15 residues. CDR3 in DNA: TGTGCCAGCAGCTTTTGGACTGGCCCTGAAGAGACCCAGTACTTC. Translated, it gives CASSFWTGPEETQYF.

The gene calls are TRBV19 and TRBJ2-5; the D gene is possibly TRBD1 (6 bases). The CDR3 is 14 residues long. Germline V CDR1 and CDR2: LNHDA, SQIVND (reference sequence). V lost 4 bases to trimming and J lost 5 bases, with 14 bases between them. CDR3 protein: CASSNLQGWETQYF. For the CDR3, the DNA is TGTGCCAGTAGTAATTTACAGGGTTGGGAGACCCAGTACTTC.

The V gene is TRBV6-5, the J gene TRBJ1-1; TRBD1 might be the D (6 bases). CDR1 is MNHEY, CDR2 SVGAGI, per germline. The V end was cut by 6 bases, the J end by 1 base, with 9 bases between. The CDR3 totals 13 residues. The CDR3 spells CASRQGTNTEAFF. Here the CDR3 DNA reads TGTGCCAGCAGACAGGGCACGAACACTGAAGCTTTCTTT.

The chain employs TRBV6-6 and TRBJ1-1; 7 bases align to TRBD1. V was pared by 3 bases and J by 3 bases, with 4 bases of the junction left unmatched. The CDR3 is 14 amino acids. CDR1 is MNHNY, CDR2 SVGAGI, per germline (reference sequence). The CDR3 DNA follows: TGTGCCAGCAGTTATAGCAGGGGGGACACTGAAGCTTTCTTT. Translated: CASSYSRGDTEAFF.

The chain employs TRBV6-2 or TRBV6-3 and TRBJ1-4; D unclear. The CDR3 loop spans 15 amino acids. V shed 0 bases and J shed 4 bases, with 9 bases lying between them. Per the germline V gene, CDR1 is MNHEY and CDR2 is SVGEGT. CDR3 protein: CASSYSSGINEKLFF. DNA of the CDR3: TGTGCCAGCAGTTACTCGTCAGGCATTAATGAAAAACTGTTTTTT.

J is TRBJ2-2 and V is TRBV7-2; D is uncertain. The V gene's germline CDR1 is SGHTA and CDR2 FQGNSA. Trimming stripped 5 bases from V and 7 bases from J, with 11 bases between. CDR3 length: 13 residues. In DNA form, the CDR3 reads TGTGCCAGCAGCGACGTCCAGGTCGGGGAGCTGTTTTTT. It yields the protein CASSDVQVGELFF.